This T cell receptor beta chain was observed in a study of CD8 T cells in ankylosing spondylitis. Regarding the study as a whole: Peripheral blood samples showed relatively rare disease-linked clones, and these clones were CD8+. The clones that were linked to disease were reported to be significantly enriched in matched synovial fluid samples from ankylosing spondylitis patients. A TCR beta motif of fewer than 10 highly homologous variants seemed to mark ankylosing spondylitis blood.

The CDR3 length is 16 residues. The germline gives CDR1 SGHTA, CDR2 FQGNSA. In making TCR beta libraries, quantitative 5'-RACE with molecular barcodes was used. TCRdb used MiXCR to reprocess the 5' RACE reads, holding one entry per CDR3 protein. The table includes under 300,000 distinct CDR3 sequences, around a tenth detected once. This clonotype was seen once. Antigen specificity is unknown. Possible read error: a much larger clone is one base away. This sequence originates from a male donor with ankylosing spondylitis or in good health (not recorded which). The sequenced sample was blood, either unsorted or a sorted T cell fraction (not recorded which). The J gene is TRBJ2-1, the V gene TRBV7-2; D is ambiguous. CDR3 sequence reads: CASNLVRLVTYNEQFF. The DNA for the CDR3 is TGTGCCAGCAACTTAGTCCGGCTAGTCACCTACAATGAGCAGTTCTTC.